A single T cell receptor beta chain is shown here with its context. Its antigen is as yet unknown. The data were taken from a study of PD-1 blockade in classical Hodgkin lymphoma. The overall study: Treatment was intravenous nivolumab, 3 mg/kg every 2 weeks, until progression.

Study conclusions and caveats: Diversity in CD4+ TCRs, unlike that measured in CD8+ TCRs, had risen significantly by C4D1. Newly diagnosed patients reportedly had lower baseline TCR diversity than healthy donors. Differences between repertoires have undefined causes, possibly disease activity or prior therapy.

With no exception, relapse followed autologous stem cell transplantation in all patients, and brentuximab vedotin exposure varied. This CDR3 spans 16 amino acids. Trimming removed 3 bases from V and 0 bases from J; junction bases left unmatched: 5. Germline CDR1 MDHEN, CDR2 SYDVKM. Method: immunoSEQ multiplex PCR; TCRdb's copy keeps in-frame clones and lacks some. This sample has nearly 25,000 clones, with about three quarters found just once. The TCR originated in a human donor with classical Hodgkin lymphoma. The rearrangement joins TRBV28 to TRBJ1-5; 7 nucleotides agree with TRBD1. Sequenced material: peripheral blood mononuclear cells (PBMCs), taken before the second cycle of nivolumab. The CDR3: CASSFYRGISNQPQHF. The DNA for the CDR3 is TGTGCCAGCAGTTTCTACAGGGGAATTAGCAATCAGCCCCAGCATTTT.